Each of the 20 T cell receptor beta chains below was sequenced from the same sample in a study of blood T cell repertoires in COVID-19 (TCRdb year 2020). Library preparation employed the immunoSEQ multiplex PCR assay. TCRdb obtained this table from immuneACCESS and retained in-frame rearrangements with V and J assigned. These tables miss some clones; where compared with another copy, unresolved V genes account for less than half of the shortfall, and the remainder is unexplained. In this sample the table shows roughly 200,000 clones, 80% to 90% of which occur a single time. The top ten clones comprise approximately 5% of the sample. Material for sequencing was PBMCs or T cells enriched from blood (not recorded which). The source of these receptors is a woman aged 50 to 60 who had been exposed to COVID-19.

The chain has TRBV5-1 and TRBJ2-3; TRBD1 aligns across 8 bases. The junction had 6 bases not matched to a gene; V was cut back by 4 bases and J by 2 bases. This CDR3 has 15 residues. Germline V gene data show CDR1 as SGHRS and CDR2 as YFSETQ. CDR3 DNA sequence: TGCGCCAGCAGCCCAACAGGGGGAAACACAGATACGCAGTATTTT. Its translation is CASSPTGGNTDTQYF.

CDR3 amino acids: CASSQFQGSYEQYF. Written as DNA, the CDR3 is TGCGCCAGCAGCCAATTCCAGGGCTCCTACGAGCAGTACTTC. V usage is TRBV4-3 and J usage is TRBJ2-7, with TRBD1 as a possible D gene (5 bases). Germline CDR1 is LGHNA and CDR2 is YSLEER. The germline V and J ends were trimmed by 2 bases and 0 bases, with 8 bases remaining between them. The CDR3 covers 14 residues.

V gene TRBV12-3 or TRBV12-4 combines with J gene TRBJ2-7; D may be TRBD2 (5 bases). This CDR3 is 12 amino acids long. V lost 5 bases and J 6 bases, leaving 11 bases between the germline ends. CDR3 residues: CASSVRGGEQYF. As DNA, the CDR3 is TGTGCCAGCAGTGTTCGGGGTGGCGAGCAGTACTTC.

The V and J genes are TRBV6-5 and TRBJ1-2, with 8 bases that match TRBD1. This CDR3 has 14 amino acids. Germline CDR1 and CDR2: MNHEY and SVGAGI. The trim removed 7 bases at V and 4 bases at J, leaving 8 bases unmatched. In nucleotides, the CDR3 is TGTGCCAGCACCCCGGACAGGGCGGGCTATGGCTACACCTTC. This codes for CASTPDRAGYGYTF.

The chain uses TRBV29-1 and TRBJ2-2; possible D gene TRBD1, 6 bases. The CDR3 consists of 14 residues. V lost 2 bases and J lost 4, with 11 bases in between. CDR1 SQVTM and CDR2 ANQGSEA come from the germline V gene. CDR3 DNA: TGCAGCGTTGAAAGGCAGGGGCGCACCGGGGAGCTGTTTTTT. This sequence encodes CSVERQGRTGELFF.

This chain's CDR3 is CASWQGDVGELFF. In nucleotides, the CDR3 is TGTGCCAGTTGGCAGGGGGATGTCGGGGAGCTGTTTTTT. The chain uses TRBV27 and TRBJ2-2; 7 bases map to TRBD1. The CDR3 totals 13 residues. Trimming removed 9 bases from V and 7 bases from J; junction bases left unmatched: 8. Germline lookup yields CDR1 MNHEY and CDR2 SMNVEV (reference sequence).

The rearrangement joins TRBV2 to TRBJ1-1; 7 bases are a match to TRBD1. The CDR3 is made up of 13 amino acids. Unmatched junction bases numbered 3, after V lost 4 bases and J lost 4 bases. In germline, CDR1 is SNHLY, CDR2 FYNNEI. The CDR3 region is CASSGQGITEAFF. The DNA of the CDR3 is TGTGCCAGCAGTGGACAGGGTATCACTGAAGCTTTCTTT.

This rearrangement joins TRBV19 to TRBJ1-1; 8 bases agree with TRBD1. The germline V gene encodes CDR1 LNHDA and CDR2 SQIVND (reference sequence). J lost 5 bases, V lost 6 bases, and 5 bases had no gene match. This CDR3 comprises 13 residues. The CDR3 spells CASSVTGATEAFF. In DNA form, the CDR3 reads TGTGCCAGTAGCGTGACAGGGGCTACTGAAGCTTTCTTT.

The chain joins TRBV11-2 to TRBJ1-2, with unresolved D. The CDR3 spans 12 residues. V was pared by 1 base and J by 5 bases, with 5 bases between. The germline V gene has CDR1 SGHAT and CDR2 FQNNGV. CDR3 nucleotides: TGTGCCAGCAGCTTAGGGGCTTATGGCTACACCTTC. Protein sequence: CASSLGAYGYTF. Combining the CDR3 with reference TRBV11-2 and TRBJ1-2 gives the whole variable domain EAGVAQSPRYKIIEKRQSVAFWCNPISGHATLYWYQQILGQGPKLLIQFQNNGVVDDSQLPKDRFSAERLKGVDSTLKIQPAKLEDSAVYLCASSLGAYGYTFGSGTRLTVV.

The gene calls are TRBV2 and TRBJ1-4; possible D gene TRBD1, 6 bases. CDR1 is SNHLY, CDR2 FYNNEI, per germline. V lost 7 bases and J 0 bases, leaving 15 bases between the germline ends. There are 16 residues in the CDR3. The CDR3: CASNKRTVATNEKLFF. CDR3 sequence (DNA): TGTGCCAGCAACAAAAGGACAGTTGCAACTAATGAAAAACTGTTTTTT.

This chain uses TRBV27 with TRBJ2-3; 12 bases match TRBD2. Looked up from germline, CDR1 is MNHEY and CDR2 is SMNVEV (reference sequence). This CDR3 is built from 15 residues. With 5 bases clipped from V and 6 bases from J, the junction kept 6 bases outside the gene matches. CDR3 nucleotide sequence: TGTGCCAGCAGTGAGGGACTAGCGGGTTGGGATACGCAGTATTTT. This translates into CASSEGLAGWDTQYF.

The J gene is TRBJ1-3, the V gene TRBV5-6, with 7 bases aligning to TRBD1. J lost 3 bases, V lost 2 bases, and 2 bases had no gene match. Germline loops: CDR1 SGHDT, CDR2 YYEEEE. CDR3 length equals 14 residues. The CDR3 DNA reads as TGTGCCAGCAGCTTAGGACAGGTTGGAAACACCATATATTTT. Residues: CASSLGQVGNTIYF.

V and J are TRBV27 and TRBJ1-1; D perhaps matches TRBD1 (6 bases). Between the trimmed V and J ends, which lost 5 bases and 7 bases, there was a span of 8 bases. This CDR3 contains 11 residues. Germline-derived CDR1 and CDR2 are MNHEY and SMNVEV (reference sequence). This CDR3 is CASSGGHEAFF. CDR3 sequence (DNA): TGTGCCAGCAGTGGGGGACATGAAGCTTTCTTT.

The chain carries TRBV2 and TRBJ1-2, with TRBD1 as a possible D gene (6 bases). Germline V CDR1 and CDR2: SNHLY, FYNNEI. V dropped 5 bases and J dropped 6 bases, with 16 bases sitting between them. The length of the CDR3 is 14 residues. CDR3 protein: CASSSRGPGNGYTF. In nucleotides, the CDR3 is TGTGCCAGCAGTTCCAGGGGACCGGGTAATGGCTACACCTTC.

The count of this clone is one. The chain recombines TRBV7-6 with TRBJ2-7, with 11 positions matching TRBD1. The CDR3 is made up of 15 amino acids. Germline CDR1 is SGHVS and CDR2 is FNYEAQ. Unmatched junction bases numbered 6, after V lost 4 bases and J lost 4 bases. The CDR3 reads CASSSRTGGPYEQYF. Written as DNA, the CDR3 is TGTGCCAGCAGCTCCCGGACAGGGGGCCCATACGAGCAGTACTTC.

The J gene is TRBJ1-1, the V gene TRBV7-2; D perhaps matches TRBD1 (5 bases). The length of the CDR3 is 15 residues. Germline lookup yields CDR1 SGHTA and CDR2 FQGNSA. The V end lost 5 bases, the J end lost 11 bases, and 24 bases lay between the germline ends. The DNA of the CDR3 is TGTGCCAGCAGCCTTAGGGTGGGGGGAATGGGAAGGGCTTTCTTT. Its protein product is CASSLRVGGMGRAFF.

The chain has TRBV14 and TRBJ1-1, with D tentatively TRBD1 (5 bases). This CDR3 spans 13 amino acids. Germline CDR1 is SGHDN and CDR2 is FVKESK. The V gene lost 7 bases and the J gene lost 1 base, with 10 bases spanning the gap. Here the CDR3 DNA reads TGTGCCAGCAACTCAGACAGGAACACTGAAGCTTTCTTT. Its translation: CASNSDRNTEAFF. The whole variable domain, remainder taken from reference TRBV14 and TRBJ1-1, is EAGVTQFPSHSVIEKGQTVTLRCDPISGHDNLYWYRRVMGKEIKFLLHFVKESKQDESGMPNNRFLAERTGGTYSTLKVQPAELEDSGVYFCASNSDRNTEAFFGQGTRLTVV.

This chain connects TRBV19 to TRBJ1-2; D uncertain. CDR3 size: 15 residues. Germline CDR1 is LNHDA and CDR2 is SQIVND (reference sequence). Trimming pared 7 bases from V and 6 bases from J, leaving 21 bases between. CDR3 region: CASKVVVDHQDGYTF. The CDR3, as DNA: TGTGCCAGTAAGGTGGTGGTCGATCACCAGGATGGCTACACCTTC.

This clone was counted a single time. The V call is TRBV7-9, the J call TRBJ1-4; 7 bases line up with TRBD1. This CDR3 comprises 15 residues. The trim removed 1 base at V and 2 bases at J, leaving 1 base unmatched. Germline V gives CDR1 SEHNR, CDR2 FQNEAQ (reference sequence). The CDR3 sequence: CASSLGQGTNEKLFF. CDR3 nucleotide sequence: TGTGCCAGCAGCTTAGGACAGGGTACTAATGAAAAACTGTTTTTT.

The DNA of the CDR3 is TGCGCCAGCAGCTTACCGGGGGGGCCCGGGGCCAACGTCCTGACTTTC. It is translated as CASSLPGGPGANVLTF. This rearrangement joins TRBV5-1 to TRBJ2-6, with 8 bases aligning to TRBD2. The CDR3 spans 16 residues. The germline CDR1 and CDR2 sequences are SGHRS and YFSETQ. Trimming cost V 2 bases and J 4 bases; bases outside gene matches: 5.